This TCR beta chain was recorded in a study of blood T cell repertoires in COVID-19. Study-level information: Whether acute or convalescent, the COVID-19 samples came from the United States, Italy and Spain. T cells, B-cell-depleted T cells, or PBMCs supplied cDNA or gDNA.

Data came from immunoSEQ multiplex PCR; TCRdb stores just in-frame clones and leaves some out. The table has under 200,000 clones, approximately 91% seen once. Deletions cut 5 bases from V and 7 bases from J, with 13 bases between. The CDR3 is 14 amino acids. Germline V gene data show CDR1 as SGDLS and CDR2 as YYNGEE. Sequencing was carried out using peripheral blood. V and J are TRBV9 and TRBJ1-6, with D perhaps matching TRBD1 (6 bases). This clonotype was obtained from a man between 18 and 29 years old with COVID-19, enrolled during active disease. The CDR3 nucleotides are TGTGCCAGCAGTGTAAGACAGGAGAATTCACCCCTCCACTTT. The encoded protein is CASSVRQENSPLHF.